The 8 T cell receptor beta chains below all came from one sample that was sequenced in a study of CD8+ T cells in alopecia areata. The sample's treatment: oral pan-JAK inhibitor, 5-10 mg twice daily. cDNA reverse transcribed from extracted RNA served as the sequencing template. Repertoires were generated with immunoSEQ multiplex PCR, while TCRdb's copy carries only in-frame clones and drops some. The sample lists about 210,000 clones; less than 45% were seen once. The sequenced sample was CD4+ T cells sorted from blood, obtained at approximately week 36, from a patient treated with tofacitinib. The receptor source for this set is a human donor with alopecia areata.

The chain couples TRBV5-4 to TRBJ2-5; D possibly corresponds to TRBD1 (6 bases). This CDR3 is 14 amino acids long. Germline V lookup: CDR1 SGHNT, CDR2 YYREEE (reference sequence). V shed 4 bases and J shed 2 bases, with 12 bases lying between them. The CDR3: CASSPQGQQETQYF. CDR3 nucleotides: TGTGCCAGCAGCCCACAGGGACAACAAGAGACCCAGTACTTC.

This clone was counted a few times. V and J are TRBV29-1 and TRBJ1-5, with 7 bases that match TRBD1. There are 13 residues in the CDR3. Looked up from germline, CDR1 is SQVTM and CDR2 is ANQGSEA. Trimming cost V 6 bases and J 2 bases; bases outside gene matches: 4. The CDR3 region has the DNA TGCAGCGTGGGGACAGCACGCAATCAGCCCCAGCATTTT. Protein: CSVGTARNQPQHF.

This clone was counted a few times. The chain couples TRBV5-6 to TRBJ2-5; D might be TRBD1 (5 bases). The germline gives CDR1 SGHDT, CDR2 YYEEEE. This CDR3 has 17 residues. Trimming left V 3 bases short and J 7 bases short, with 25 bases between. CDR3 in amino acids: CASSSPPGGPQGGTQYF. As DNA, the CDR3 is TGTGCCAGCAGCTCCCCCCCCGGTGGACCCCAGGGCGGGACCCAGTACTTC.

V usage is TRBV14 and J usage is TRBJ2-3, with D hard to call. Germline loops: CDR1 SGHDN, CDR2 FVKESK. With 4 bases removed from V and 5 bases from J, the gap between germline ends came to 10 bases. The CDR3 has 13 residues. The CDR3 DNA is TGTGCCAGCAGCCGTACGTACCGAGATACGCAGTATTTT. Residues: CASSRTYRDTQYF. Together with reference TRBV14 and TRBJ2-3, the CDR3 gives the full variable domain: EAGVTQFPSHSVIEKGQTVTLRCDPISGHDNLYWYRRVMGKEIKFLLHFVKESKQDESGMPNNRFLAERTGGTYSTLKVQPAELEDSGVYFCASSRTYRDTQYFGPGTRLTVL.

The rearrangement uses TRBV29-1 and TRBJ1-2; 8 nucleotides align to TRBD1. The CDR3 is 13 amino acids. With V trimmed by 6 bases and J by 3 bases, 6 bases remained unmatched. In germline, CDR1 is SQVTM, CDR2 ANQGSEA. CDR3 amino acids: CSVSRGLDYGYTF. Here the CDR3 DNA reads TGCAGCGTCTCCAGGGGGCTTGACTATGGCTACACCTTC.

To note about this clone: The same CDR3 also results from other DNA sequences found in this sample. V is TRBV29-1 and J is TRBJ2-7; 14 bases are shared with TRBD2. CDR1 SQVTM and CDR2 ANQGSEA come from the germline V gene. The CDR3 sequence is 13 residues long. Trimming removed 6 bases from V and 3 bases from J; junction bases left unmatched: 1. The CDR3 loop is CSVGTSGSYEQYF. The DNA for the CDR3 is TGCAGCGTCGGGACTAGCGGGAGCTACGAGCAGTACTTC.

This clone came up a few times. The rearrangement links TRBV7-2 to TRBJ2-7; no definite D call. CDR1 is SGHTA, CDR2 FQGNSA, per germline. The CDR3 is 14 amino acids. Trimming shortened V by 2 bases and J by 2 bases, and 10 bases separated the two germline ends. The CDR3 loop reads CASSLHGATYEQYF. The CDR3 region has the DNA TGTGCCAGCAGCTTACACGGAGCCACCTACGAGCAGTACTTC.

This clone occurred a few times. The same CDR3 can be traced to other DNA sequences in this sample. This rearrangement joins TRBV29-1 to TRBJ1-1; 9 bases line up with TRBD1. V lost 7 bases, J lost 5 bases, and 5 bases stayed unmatched. This CDR3 contains 12 residues. Germline V gene data show CDR1 as SQVTM and CDR2 as ANQGSEA. CDR3 coding DNA: TGCAGCGGGGGACAGGGCCGAACTGAAGCTTTCTTT. This codes for CSGGQGRTEAFF.